The source of this T cell receptor (beta chain) is a study of blood T cell repertoires in COVID-19. The overall study: The United States, Italy and Spain supplied acute and convalescent COVID-19 samples. From T cells, B-cell-depleted T cells, or PBMCs came the material, which was cDNA or gDNA.

In the original analysis: Amplification of reference gene primers was used by the study to estimate nucleated cell counts. Here immunoSEQ multiplex PCR was the method, and the copy in TCRdb shows in-frame clones only, minus some. The D gene and trimming were derived from the DNA, and the V and J assignments and clone size from that table. Of over 10,000 clones listed, roughly 88% are singletons. The CDR3 sequence is 14 residues long. CDR1 is LGHDT, CDR2 YNNKEL, per germline (reference sequence). V lost 4 bases and J 2 bases, leaving 11 bases between the germline ends. Input material: peripheral blood. This rearrangement joins TRBV3-1 (or the pseudogene TRBV3-2) to TRBJ1-2, with D hard to call. The source is a human donor in a cohort sampled during active COVID-19. The CDR3 is CASSPGIGNYGYTF. In nucleotides, the CDR3 is TGTGCCAGCAGCCCCGGGATAGGGAACTATGGCTACACCTTC.